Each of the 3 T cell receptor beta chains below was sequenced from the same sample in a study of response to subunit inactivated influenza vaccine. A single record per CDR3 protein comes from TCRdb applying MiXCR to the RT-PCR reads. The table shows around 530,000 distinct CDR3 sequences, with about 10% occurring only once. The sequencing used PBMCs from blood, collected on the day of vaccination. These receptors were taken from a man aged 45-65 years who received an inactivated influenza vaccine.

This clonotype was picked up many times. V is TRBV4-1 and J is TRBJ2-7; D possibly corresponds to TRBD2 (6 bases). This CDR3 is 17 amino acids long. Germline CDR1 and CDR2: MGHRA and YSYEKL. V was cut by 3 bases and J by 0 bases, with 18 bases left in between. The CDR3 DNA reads TGCGCCAGCAGCCATCCTCGCGGGACTCTAGCCTCCTACGAGCAGTACTTC. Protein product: CASSHPRGTLASYEQYF.

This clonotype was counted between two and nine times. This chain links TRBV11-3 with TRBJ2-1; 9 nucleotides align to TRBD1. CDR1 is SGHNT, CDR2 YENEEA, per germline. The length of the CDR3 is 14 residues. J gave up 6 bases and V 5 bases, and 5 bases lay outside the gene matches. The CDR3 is CASSGQTGGNEQFF. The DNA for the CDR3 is TGTGCCAGCAGCGGACAGACAGGGGGCAATGAGCAGTTCTTC.

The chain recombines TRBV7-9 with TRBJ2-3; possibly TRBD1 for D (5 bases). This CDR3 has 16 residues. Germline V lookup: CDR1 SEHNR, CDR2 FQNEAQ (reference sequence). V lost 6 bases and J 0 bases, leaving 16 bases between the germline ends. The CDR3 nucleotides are TGTGCCAGCAGAGGATTACTTAGGGGAAGCACAGATACGCAGTATTTT. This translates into CASRGLLRGSTDTQYF.